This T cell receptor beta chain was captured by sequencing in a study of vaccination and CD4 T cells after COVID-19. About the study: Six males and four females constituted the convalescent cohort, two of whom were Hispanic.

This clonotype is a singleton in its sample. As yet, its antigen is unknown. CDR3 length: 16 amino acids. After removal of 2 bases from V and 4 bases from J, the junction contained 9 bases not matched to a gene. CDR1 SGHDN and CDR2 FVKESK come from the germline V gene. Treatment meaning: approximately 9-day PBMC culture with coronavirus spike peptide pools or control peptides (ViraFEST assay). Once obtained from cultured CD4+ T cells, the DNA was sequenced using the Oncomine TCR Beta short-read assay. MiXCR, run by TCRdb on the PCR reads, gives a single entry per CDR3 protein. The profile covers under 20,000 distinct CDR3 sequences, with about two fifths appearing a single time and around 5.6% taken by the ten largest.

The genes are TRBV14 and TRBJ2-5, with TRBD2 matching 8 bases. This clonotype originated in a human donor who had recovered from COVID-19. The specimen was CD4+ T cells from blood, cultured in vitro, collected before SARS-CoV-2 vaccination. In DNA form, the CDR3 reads TGTGCCAGCAGCCAACCGATAGCGGGAATCAGAGAGACCCAGTACTTC. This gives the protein CASSQPIAGIRETQYF.